This is a list of T cell receptor beta chains from one sample in a study of neurological immune-mediated disorders. MiXCR, run by TCRdb on the 5' RACE reads, gives a single entry per CDR3 protein. The sample carries about 84,000 distinct CDR3 sequences, under 13% recorded once. The sequenced material came from PBMCs. The receptors originated from a man aged 40-49 years in good health. CDR3s include the opening cysteine and the closing phenylalanine or tryptophan. D genes are given only for firm matches. The size field is filled for only some rows; it gives once, few, many or a size class.

v_gene	d_gene	j_gene	abundance	CDR3nt	CDR3aa
TRBV5-1	TRBD1	TRBJ1-6	many	TGCGCCAGCAGCTTGAGCCCTCCAGGGGGTCAGGATAATTCACCCCTCCACTTT	CASSLSPPGGQDNSPLHF
TRBV10-2	TRBD1	TRBJ2-4	large	TGCGCCAGCAGAGAACAGGGGTCTCAGTACTTC	CASREQGSQYF
TRBV21-1	-	TRBJ1-5	-	TGTACGGATCAGCCCCAGCATTTT	CTDQPQHF
TRBV29-1	-	TRBJ2-3	few	TGCAGCGTGGGACCAGGGAAAAGCACAGATACGCAGTATTTT	CSVGPGKSTDTQYF
TRBV7-2	TRBD2	TRBJ2-1	many	TGTGCCAGCAGCTTAACTAGCGGGGGTTACAATGAGCAGTTCTTC	CASSLTSGGYNEQFF
TRBV5-6	-	TRBJ2-7	many	TGTGCCAGCAGCGCCCCCCGGGTGAGGAACTACGAGCAGTACTTC	CASSAPRVRNYEQYF
TRBV5-6	TRBD1	TRBJ2-5	many	TGTGCCAGCAGCTTACAGACAGGGCCCATGGAGACCCAGTACTTC	CASSLQTGPMETQYF
TRBV21-1	-	TRBJ1-1	many	TGTGCCAGGACCCCCCTGGGGCAGTTGAACACTGAAGCTTTCTTT	CARTPLGQLNTEAFF
TRBV10-3	-	TRBJ2-5	many	TGTGCCATCAGTGAGTCAGCCGGCGAGACCCAGTACTTC	CAISESAGETQYF
TRBV12-3/TRBV12-4	-	TRBJ1-6	many	TGTGCCAGCAGTTTAGGAGGTTCACCCCTCCACTTT	CASSLGGSPLHF
TRBV5-1	-	TRBJ2-7	-	TGCGCCAGCAGCTTGTCATGGGGCTCCTACGAGCAGTACTTC	CASSLSWGSYEQYF
TRBV29-1	-	TRBJ1-1	-	TGCAGCGTTGAGGCGACAGATGAAGCTTTCTTT	CSVEATDEAFF
TRBV12-3/TRBV12-4	-	TRBJ1-3	many	TGTGCCAGCAGTTTTGGGATCTCTGGAAACACCATATATTTT	CASSFGISGNTIYF
TRBV5-1	TRBD1	TRBJ1-1	many	TGCGCCAGCAGCTTGTTGACAGGGGGAACGAACACTGAAGCTTTCTTT	CASSLLTGGTNTEAFF
TRBV12-3/TRBV12-4	TRBD2	TRBJ2-5	many	TGTGCCAGCAGCCCCTTAGCGGGGGGGGAGACCCAGTACTTC	CASSPLAGGETQYF
TRBV5-8	TRBD1	TRBJ1-1	many	TGTGCCAGCAGGCGGACAGGGGCCCCGAACACTGAAGCTTTCTTT	CASRRTGAPNTEAFF
TRBV20-1	-	TRBJ2-5	few	TGCAGTGCTAGGCCCTTGCAAGGCGTGGAGACCCAGTACTTC	CSARPLQGVETQYF
TRBV10-3	TRBD2	TRBJ2-3	many	TGTGCCATCGGAGGAGGTGTCACTAGCGGGACAACTCGTTTTAGCACAGATACGCAGTATTTT	CAIGGGVTSGTTRFSTDTQYF
TRBV3-1	-	TRBJ2-7	many	TGTGCCAGCAGCCAAGGCGGGACATACTACGAGCAGTACTTC	CASSQGGTYYEQYF
TRBV3-1	TRBD1	TRBJ1-1	many	TGTGCCAGCAGCCCATCACCAGGGGGCACTGAAGCTTTCTTT	CASSPSPGGTEAFF
TRBV12-3/TRBV12-4	-	TRBJ1-1	many	TGTGCCAGCAAACAGGGAAGCACTGAAGCTTTCTTT	CASKQGSTEAFF
TRBV27	TRBD2	TRBJ2-7	-	TGTGCCAGTGCATCACTAGCGGGAGCTCTCTGCGAGCAGTACTTC	CASASLAGALCEQYF
TRBV5-1	TRBD1	TRBJ2-3	many	TGCGCCAGCAGCTTATTTGGGACAGGGTTCACAGATACGCAGTATTTT	CASSLFGTGFTDTQYF
TRBV29-1	-	TRBJ2-1	-	TGCAGCGTTAAGGCCCCTTGGACAGAGTATCGCGGCGGGGACGGGCAGTTCTTC	CSVKAPWTEYRGGDGQFF
TRBV5-1	TRBD1	TRBJ1-1	many	TGCGCCAGCAGCTACACAGGGGGCGCCAGGAACACTGAAGCTTTCTTT	CASSYTGGARNTEAFF
TRBV29-1	-	TRBJ2-3	many	TGCAGCGTTGATAACATACTCACAGATACGCAGTATTTT	CSVDNILTDTQYF
TRBV29-1	-	TRBJ1-1	-	TGCAGCGTTGAGCAGGACGGGGATGAAGCTTTCTTT	CSVEQDGDEAFF
TRBV3-1	-	TRBJ1-3	many	TGTGCCAGCACCCTGACGGACAGCTCTGGAAACACCATATATTTT	CASTLTDSSGNTIYF
TRBV7-3	TRBD2	TRBJ2-3	many	TGTGCCAGCAGCTCCGGGACTAGCGGGGGGGGTACGCAGTATTTT	CASSSGTSGGGTQYF
TRBV27	-	TRBJ2-1	many	TGTGCCAGCAGTTTTGGCGCAGACTACAATGAGCAGTTCTTC	CASSFGADYNEQFF
TRBV7-2	TRBD2	TRBJ2-3	-	TGTGCCAGCAGCTTAGCCGCAGCGGGAGATGCCACAGATACGCAGTATTTT	CASSLAAAGDATDTQYF
TRBV10-3	-	TRBJ2-7	few	TGTGCCATCAGTGAGGACCGGGTAACCCACGAGCAGTACTTC	CAISEDRVTHEQYF
TRBV7-9	TRBD2	TRBJ2-7	many	TGTGCCAGCAGCTACGGGCGGGAGGGCCCCTACGAGCAGTACTTC	CASSYGREGPYEQYF
TRBV4-2	-	TRBJ1-2	medium-sized	TGTGCCAGCAGCCAAGATGGCAGGGGTGTTTTAAATGGCTACACCTTC	CASSQDGRGVLNGYTF
TRBV28	TRBD2	TRBJ2-2	few	TGTGCCAGCAGTGACCTCCGGGAGGCCGGGGAGCTGTTTTTT	CASSDLREAGELFF
TRBV7-3	-	TRBJ2-1	-	TGTGCCAGCAGCTTAACAGGGTTAGATGAGCAGTTCTTC	CASSLTGLDEQFF
TRBV19	TRBD1	TRBJ1-1	-	TGTGCCAGTAGTTCCCAGGACAGGTCTACTGAAGCTTTCTTT	CASSSQDRSTEAFF
TRBV20-1	-	TRBJ1-2	many	TGCAGTTCCTCTTGGGCAGATTTCTTTAACTATGGCTACACCTTC	CSSSWADFFNYGYTF
TRBV12-3/TRBV12-4	TRBD1	TRBJ2-1	-	TGTGCCAGCAGTTCGGACAGGGGGATTTACAATGAGCAGTTCTTC	CASSSDRGIYNEQFF
TRBV5-1	TRBD2	TRBJ2-1	many	TGCGCCAGCAGCCCCGAATCTGGACTAGCGGTTTACAATGAGCAGTTCTTC	CASSPESGLAVYNEQFF
TRBV5-1	TRBD2	TRBJ2-5	many	TGCGCCAGCAGCGGACTAGCGGGGGTTATAGAGACCCAGTACTTC	CASSGLAGVIETQYF
TRBV28	TRBD1	TRBJ2-7	many	TGTGCCAGCAGGGGACAGGGGCTTGGTAACGAGCAGTACTTC	CASRGQGLGNEQYF
TRBV5-6	-	TRBJ1-6	many	TGTGCCAGCAGCTCGCAGGGGAAACGGCGTTCACCCCTCCACTTT	CASSSQGKRRSPLHF
TRBV6-5	-	TRBJ1-1	few	TGTGCCAGCAGCCGACGGGGGGCGAACACTGAAGCTTTCTTT	CASSRRGANTEAFF
TRBV6-5	-	TRBJ2-1	many	TGTGCCAGCAGCCCAAGGAATCCGGAGTTCTCACCTTACAATGAGCAGTTCTTC	CASSPRNPEFSPYNEQFF
TRBV5-4	TRBD1	TRBJ1-1	-	TGTGCCAGCAGCCCTGCCACAGGGGGAGCTGAAGCTTTCTTT	CASSPATGGAEAFF
TRBV20-1	TRBD1	TRBJ2-2	many	TGCAGTGCTAGGGATGGCAGACAGGGAAACACCGGGGAGCTGTTTTTT	CSARDGRQGNTGELFF
TRBV6-1	TRBD2	TRBJ2-3	many	TGTGCCAGCAGTGAGACTAGCGGGAGTGGCGCAGATACGCAGTATTTT	CASSETSGSGADTQYF
TRBV6-1	-	TRBJ2-1	many	TGTGCCAGCAGTGAAACGGTGGCTGAGCAGTTCTTC	CASSETVAEQFF
TRBV24-1	TRBD2	TRBJ2-1	many	TGTGCCACCAGTGAAAGCCCCCCTAGCGGGGCCTACAATGAGCAGTTCTTC	CATSESPPSGAYNEQFF
TRBV7-2	TRBD2	TRBJ2-1	many	TGTGCCAGCAGCCCCTCTAAGGGACTAGTGTACAATGAGCAGTTCTTC	CASSPSKGLVYNEQFF
TRBV3-1	-	TRBJ2-7	many	TGTGCCAGCAGCCAAGGCAGAAGCTACGAGCAGTACTTC	CASSQGRSYEQYF